This T cell receptor beta chain was found in a study of T cell responses to AZD1222 COVID-19 vaccine. Assay: immunoSEQ multiplex PCR; the TCRdb copy retains only in-frame clones and omits some. The sample holds 30,000 to 35,000 clones, about four fifths seen once. Germline CDR1 MNHNY, CDR2 SVGAGI (reference sequence). The CDR3 spans 15 residues. After removal of 0 bases from V and 9 bases from J, the junction contained 7 bases not matched to a gene. Regarding the study as a whole: Seropositive status at baseline applied to only 5 or 6 AZD1222 recipients. All repertoire sampling was performed exclusively after the peak T cell response. Regions 160-218 and 743-854 held dominance among vaccine-associated CD4 TCRs, which spanned spike. Clonal diversity was possibly underestimated; the donors were predominantly white British and more often female.

As regards this clone: The antigen remains unidentified.

The sequence derives from an adult who received the AZD1222 COVID-19 vaccine. The sequences come from peripheral blood, collected 28 days after the second AZD1222 dose. The rearrangement uses TRBV6-6 and TRBJ2-1, with TRBD2 identical over 8 bases. CDR3 loop: CASSYSGGRNAEQFF. In DNA form, the CDR3 reads TGTGCCAGCAGTTACTCCGGCGGGAGGAACGCTGAGCAGTTCTTC.